Below are 27 T cell receptor beta chains sequenced from a single sample in a study of T cell responses to AZD1222 COVID-19 vaccine (dated by TCRdb to about 2021). Libraries were made using the immunoSEQ multiplex PCR assay. Drawn from immuneACCESS, this table holds only the in-frame rearrangements with V and J called that TCRdb kept. Clones are partly lost; checked studies trace under half to an unresolved V gene and leave the rest unexplained. This sample gives approximately 44,000 clones in total; around 81% of them show up just once. Clones ranked in the top ten supply approximately 4% of the sample. Explained via the paper, the time point label denotes: baseline before first vaccination. The material was peripheral blood, obtained on day 0 of AZD1222 vaccination. The receptors were gathered from an adult in good health.

This chain joins TRBV27 and TRBJ2-3; TRBD2 matches at 7 bases. With 8 bases clipped from V and 5 bases from J, the junction kept 7 bases outside the gene matches. Per germline, CDR1 MNHEY and CDR2 SMNVEV (reference sequence). The CDR3 has 13 residues. The CDR3 nucleotides read TGTGCCAGCCGGGGCGGGGGAGTAGATACGCAGTATTTT. This codes for CASRGGGVDTQYF.

The chain joins TRBV2 to TRBJ1-5; possible D gene TRBD1, 5 bases. The CDR3 sequence is 13 residues long. The germline CDR1 and CDR2 sequences are SNHLY and FYNNEI. The ends were cut back, 8 bases at V and 3 bases at J, with 11 bases in the middle. The CDR3 is CASHGASNQPQHF. Written as DNA, the CDR3 is TGTGCCAGCCACGGGGCATCCAATCAGCCCCAGCATTTT.

This clone occurred once. V and J are TRBV11-3 and TRBJ1-5; no firm D call. Germline CDR1 is SGHNT and CDR2 is YENEEA. The V end lost 1 base, the J end lost 5 bases, and 6 bases lay between the germline ends. The CDR3 runs 13 residues. The CDR3 nucleotides read TGTGCCAGCAGCTTAGGTCTAGATCAGCCCCAGCATTTT. Translating gives CASSLGLDQPQHF. Variable domain in full (rest from reference TRBV11-3 and TRBJ1-5): EAGVVQSPRYKIIEKKQPVAFWCNPISGHNTLYWYLQNLGQGPELLIRYENEEAVDDSQLPKDRFSAERLKGVDSTLKIQPAELGDSAVYLCASSLGLDQPQHFGDGTRLSIL.

The chain recombines TRBV5-1 with TRBJ1-5; possibly TRBD1 for D (5 bases). V shed 3 bases and J shed 3 bases, with 13 bases lying between them. The CDR3 contains 15 residues. Germline assignment: CDR1 SGHRS and CDR2 YFSETQ. The chain's CDR3 is CASSSGWGDNQPQHF. In DNA form, the CDR3 reads TGCGCCAGCAGCTCTGGTTGGGGGGACAATCAGCCCCAGCATTTT.

V and J are TRBV15 and TRBJ1-2; D remains unclear. In germline, CDR1 is LNHNV, CDR2 YYDKDF (reference sequence). This CDR3 has 15 amino acids. Trimming pared 1 base from V and 2 bases from J, leaving 11 bases between. Written as DNA, the CDR3 is TGTGCCACCAGCAGAGTATTGACCGAAAACTATGGCTACACCTTC. Protein product: CATSRVLTENYGYTF.

V and J are TRBV2 and TRBJ1-4, with no clear D. From germline, CDR1 is SNHLY and CDR2 FYNNEI. Trimming left V 1 base short and J 4 bases short, with 13 bases between. CDR3 length equals 16 residues. CDR3 in DNA: TGTGCCAGCAGTGAAGGGTCGGCGGCCGGTAATGAAAAACTGTTTTTT. Its translation: CASSEGSAAGNEKLFF.

The chain has TRBV4-1 and TRBJ2-5, with unresolved D. Germline V gives CDR1 MGHRA, CDR2 YSYEKL. The CDR3 extends over 14 amino acids. The V gene lost 3 bases and the J gene lost 4 bases, with 12 bases spanning the gap. In DNA, the CDR3 is TGCGCCAGCAGCCAGGCGTCAGGTTTAGAGACCCAGTACTTC. Its protein product is CASSQASGLETQYF.

The chain uses TRBV7-2 and TRBJ1-2, with D possibly TRBD1 on 5 matching bases. Germline V gene data show CDR1 as SGHTA and CDR2 as FQGNSA. The length of the CDR3 is 15 residues. V was trimmed by 5 bases and J by 3 bases, leaving 16 bases between them. CDR3 region: CASSQSQRGDYGYTF. The CDR3 DNA sequence: TGTGCCAGCAGCCAATCCCAAAGGGGTGACTATGGCTACACCTTC. The full variable domain, with the rest looked up from reference TRBV7-2 and TRBJ1-2, is GAGVSQSPSNKVTEKGKDVELRCDPISGHTALYWYRQSLGQGLEFLIYFQGNSAPDKSGLPSDRFSAERTGGSVSTLTIQRTQQEDSAVYLCASSQSQRGDYGYTFGSGTRLTVV.

The chain employs TRBV2 and TRBJ1-4, with 10 bases identical to TRBD1. The CDR3 length is 17 residues. Germline CDR1 is SNHLY and CDR2 is FYNNEI. J lost 8 bases, V lost 0 bases, and 9 bases had no gene match. CDR3 bases: TGTGCCAGCAGTGAAGCTCAGATCGGGACAGGGGACGAAAAACTGTTTTTT. It specifies CASSEAQIGTGDEKLFF.

The J gene is TRBJ1-1, the V gene TRBV5-6; D not resolved. The CDR3 extends over 12 amino acids. Germline assignment: CDR1 SGHDT and CDR2 YYEEEE. V was pared by 0 bases and J by 11 bases, with 11 bases between. Here the CDR3 reads CASSLDRRPAFF. CDR3 in DNA: TGTGCCAGCAGCTTGGATCGCCGGCCGGCTTTCTTT.

The CDR3 spells CASSLTSGGAYEQYF. The CDR3 DNA reads as TGTGCCAGCAGCCTAACTAGCGGGGGCGCCTACGAGCAGTACTTC. J is TRBJ2-7 and V is TRBV3-1 (or the pseudogene TRBV3-2), with 11 positions matching TRBD2. V lost 4 bases to trimming and J lost 2 bases; unmatched junction nucleotides: 4. The CDR3 is 15 residues long. The germline V gene encodes CDR1 LGHDT and CDR2 YNNKEL (reference sequence).

By frequency in the sample, this clone is medium-sized (0.01 to 0.1%). The rearrangement links TRBV7-2 to TRBJ2-2, with a possible D match to TRBD2 (5 bases). Germline CDR1 is SGHTA and CDR2 is FQGNSA. The V end lost 4 bases, the J end lost 7 bases, and 22 bases lay between the germline ends. The CDR3 loop spans 17 amino acids. The CDR3 is CASSSLADFSMGGELFF. The CDR3 DNA is TGTGCCAGCAGCTCCCTAGCCGATTTTTCCATGGGCGGGGAGCTGTTTTTT.

V gene TRBV7-9 combines with J gene TRBJ1-1; 7 bases match TRBD1. Germline V gene sequence: CDR1 SEHNR, CDR2 FQNEAQ (reference sequence). The CDR3 spans 15 residues. J was trimmed by 6 bases and V by 2 bases; bases with no gene match: 9. The CDR3 sequence is CASSLPQRQGPEAFF. Written as DNA, the CDR3 is TGTGCCAGCAGCTTACCCCAAAGACAGGGCCCTGAAGCTTTCTTT.

The J gene is TRBJ1-1, the V gene TRBV18, with 7 positions matching TRBD1. Germline V gene lookup returns CDR1 KGHSH and CDR2 LQKENI. The junction had 4 bases not matched to a gene; V was cut back by 3 bases and J by 0 bases. The CDR3 length is 15 residues. The DNA of the CDR3 is TGTGCCAGCTCACCTGGACAGGACATGAACACTGAAGCTTTCTTT. Translation: CASSPGQDMNTEAFF.

CDR3 DNA: TGTGCCAGCAGTTACTCGACAGGTGGAAAAAGAGAGCAGTACTTC. Translating it yields CASSYSTGGKREQYF. The chain couples TRBV6-5 to TRBJ2-7; D is perhaps TRBD1 (6 bases). Germline CDR1 reads MNHEY; CDR2 reads SVGAGI. The CDR3 length is 15 residues. V lost 0 bases and J lost 7, with 16 bases in between.

This chain uses TRBV9 with TRBJ1-6, with D possibly being TRBD1 (5 bases). This CDR3 is built from 19 residues. Trimming removed 0 bases at V and 4 bases at J, with 20 bases between. Germline values: CDR1 SGDLS, CDR2 YYNGEE. The CDR3 coding sequence is TGTGCCAGCAGCGTAGACCGAGAAGACAGACTTTTTTATAATTCACCCCTCCACTTT. Protein product: CASSVDREDRLFYNSPLHF.

The J gene is TRBJ1-1, the V gene TRBV11-2; 7 bases fit TRBD1. The V segment lost 5 bases and the J segment 3 bases; nucleotides outside the gene matches: 9. The CDR3 runs to 15 residues. Germline lookup yields CDR1 SGHAT and CDR2 FQNNGV. In DNA, the CDR3 is TGTGCCAGCAGCCCCCGACAGGGCGCGGACACTGAAGCTTTCTTT. The encoded protein is CASSPRQGADTEAFF.

The gene calls are TRBV7-9 and TRBJ1-1; maybe TRBD1 (5 bases). The V gene lost 5 bases and the J gene lost 8 bases, with 12 bases spanning the gap. The germline V gene has CDR1 SEHNR and CDR2 FQNEAQ (reference sequence). The CDR3 is 12 residues long. The CDR3 DNA reads as TGTGCCAGCAGCCATGGGACGGGAGAAGCTTTCTTT. It translates to CASSHGTGEAFF.

The chain uses TRBV5-8 and TRBJ1-2, with 8 positions matching TRBD1. V was pared by 5 bases and J by 4 bases, with 10 bases of the junction left unmatched. The germline gives CDR1 SGHTS, CDR2 YDEGEE. The CDR3 totals 15 residues. Written as DNA, the CDR3 is TGTGCCAGCAGAGAACCCGGGACAGGCTTCTATGGCTACACCTTC. Translating it yields CASREPGTGFYGYTF.

This rearrangement joins TRBV7-8 to TRBJ2-1; unclear D gene. From germline, CDR1 is SGHVS and CDR2 FQNEAQ. CDR3 length: 14 residues. Trimming left V 5 bases short and J 7 bases short, with 15 bases between. The CDR3 protein is CASSLPTKPNEQFF. The DNA of the CDR3 is TGTGCCAGCAGCCTACCGACAAAACCTAATGAGCAGTTCTTC.

This clone appeared a single time. The V gene is TRBV4-2, the J gene TRBJ2-4, with D possibly being TRBD2 (6 bases). V was trimmed by 1 base and J by 6 bases, leaving 13 bases between them. This CDR3 is built from 15 residues. CDR1 LGHNA and CDR2 YNFKEQ come from the germline V gene. The CDR3 region is CASSQGLAIGNIQYF. The CDR3 region has the DNA TGTGCCAGCAGCCAAGGTCTAGCGATCGGAAACATTCAGTACTTC.

This clone was detected only once. The chain carries TRBV7-2 and TRBJ1-6; D remains unclear. Trimming stripped 1 base from V and 7 bases from J, with 8 bases between. CDR3 length: 14 amino acids. The V gene's germline CDR1 is SGHTA and CDR2 FQGNSA. The DNA of the CDR3 is TGTGCCAGCAGCTTAGTGCCCGAGAATTCACCCCTCCACTTT. Amino acid sequence: CASSLVPENSPLHF.

The V and J genes are TRBV21-1 and TRBJ2-1. TRBV21-1 is noted as a pseudogene. The CDR3 loop spans 15 amino acids. In nucleotides, the CDR3 is TGTGCCAGCAGCGAAAGGGGGGAGTGGGACAATGAGCAGTTCTTC. This encodes CASSERGEWDNEQFF.

CDR3 in DNA: TGTGCCAGCAGCCGGGGGGTTGCTAATGAAAAACTGTTTTTT. Translation: CASSRGVANEKLFF. The chain carries TRBV5-6 and TRBJ1-4; a possible D gene is TRBD1 (5 bases). The V gene's germline CDR1 is SGHDT and CDR2 YYEEEE. The V gene lost 4 bases and the J gene lost 3 bases, with 10 bases spanning the gap. The CDR3 covers 14 residues. Supplemented by reference TRBV5-6 and TRBJ1-4, the full variable domain reads DAGVTQSPTHLIKTRGQQVTLRCSPKSGHDTVSWYQQALGQGPQFIFQYYEEEERQRGNFPDRFSGHQFPNYSSELNVNALLLGDSALYLCASSRGVANEKLFFGSGTQLSVL.

The chain links TRBV28 to TRBJ1-5, with TRBD1 as a possible D gene (5 bases). This CDR3 has 15 amino acids. CDR1 is MDHEN and CDR2 is SYDVKM in the germline V gene. Trimming removed 4 bases at V and 4 bases at J, with 14 bases between. The CDR3 reads CASSWGGGVNQPQHF. CDR3 bases: TGTGCCAGCAGTTGGGGCGGGGGAGTTAATCAGCCCCAGCATTTT.

In nucleotides, the CDR3 is TGTGCCAGCAGCCTACAGGCAGGGCAGAGCAATCAGCCCCAGCATTTT. Translation: CASSLQAGQSNQPQHF. The chain employs TRBV7-6 and TRBJ1-5; D possibly corresponds to TRBD1 (5 bases). CDR1 and CDR2 (germline): SGHVS, FNYEAQ. CDR3 length: 16 residues. The V end lost 5 bases, the J end lost 1 base, and 15 bases lay between the germline ends.

This sequence joins TRBV2 and TRBJ2-5; 8 positions agree with TRBD2. This CDR3 is 14 amino acids long. Germline V gene data show CDR1 as SNHLY and CDR2 as FYNNEI. With 6 bases clipped from V and 1 base from J, the junction kept 4 bases outside the gene matches. As DNA, the CDR3 is TGTGCCAGCAGCGTTAGCGGGACCCAAGAGACCCAGTACTTC. Protein sequence: CASSVSGTQETQYF.